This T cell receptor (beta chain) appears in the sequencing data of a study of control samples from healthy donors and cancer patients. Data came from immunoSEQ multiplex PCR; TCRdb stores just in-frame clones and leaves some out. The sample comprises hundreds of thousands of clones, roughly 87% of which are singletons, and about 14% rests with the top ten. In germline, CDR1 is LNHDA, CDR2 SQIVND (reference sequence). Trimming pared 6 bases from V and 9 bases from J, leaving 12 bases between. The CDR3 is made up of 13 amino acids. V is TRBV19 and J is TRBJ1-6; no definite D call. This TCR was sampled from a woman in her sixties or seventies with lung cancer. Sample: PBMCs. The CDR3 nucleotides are TGTGCCAGTAGCGACCTACGGGCTTCACCCCTCCACTTT. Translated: CASSDLRASPLHF.